Listed here is a single T cell receptor (beta chain). Its antigen is currently unknown. A second roughly 6 to 11 cycle PCR used barcoded and J-beta primers. A template-switch adaptor containing 12 random nucleotides labeled each cDNA molecule. In TCRdb, the 5' RACE reads were re-called with MiXCR into one record per CDR3 protein. The repertoire has more than 1,400,000 distinct CDR3 sequences, around 42% of them found once; the top ten carry under 8%. The data originate from a study of blood T cells in healthy people across ages. The CDR3 runs to 13 residues. The ends were cut back, 1 base at V and 6 bases at J, with 10 bases in the middle. Germline V CDR1 and CDR2: GTSNPN, SVGIG (reference sequence). Per-sample yields of isolated PBMCs were at least 6 million. Study conclusions and caveats: Across the age range, TCR beta diversity per million T cells fell in a roughly linear way.

This TCR was sampled from a woman younger than 30 in good health. The chain recombines TRBV30 with TRBJ1-5; D uncertain. Source material: blood. CDR3 nucleotides: TGTGCCTGGAGTGGGGGAGTAAGTCAGCCCCAGCATTTT. Protein product: CAWSGGVSQPQHF.